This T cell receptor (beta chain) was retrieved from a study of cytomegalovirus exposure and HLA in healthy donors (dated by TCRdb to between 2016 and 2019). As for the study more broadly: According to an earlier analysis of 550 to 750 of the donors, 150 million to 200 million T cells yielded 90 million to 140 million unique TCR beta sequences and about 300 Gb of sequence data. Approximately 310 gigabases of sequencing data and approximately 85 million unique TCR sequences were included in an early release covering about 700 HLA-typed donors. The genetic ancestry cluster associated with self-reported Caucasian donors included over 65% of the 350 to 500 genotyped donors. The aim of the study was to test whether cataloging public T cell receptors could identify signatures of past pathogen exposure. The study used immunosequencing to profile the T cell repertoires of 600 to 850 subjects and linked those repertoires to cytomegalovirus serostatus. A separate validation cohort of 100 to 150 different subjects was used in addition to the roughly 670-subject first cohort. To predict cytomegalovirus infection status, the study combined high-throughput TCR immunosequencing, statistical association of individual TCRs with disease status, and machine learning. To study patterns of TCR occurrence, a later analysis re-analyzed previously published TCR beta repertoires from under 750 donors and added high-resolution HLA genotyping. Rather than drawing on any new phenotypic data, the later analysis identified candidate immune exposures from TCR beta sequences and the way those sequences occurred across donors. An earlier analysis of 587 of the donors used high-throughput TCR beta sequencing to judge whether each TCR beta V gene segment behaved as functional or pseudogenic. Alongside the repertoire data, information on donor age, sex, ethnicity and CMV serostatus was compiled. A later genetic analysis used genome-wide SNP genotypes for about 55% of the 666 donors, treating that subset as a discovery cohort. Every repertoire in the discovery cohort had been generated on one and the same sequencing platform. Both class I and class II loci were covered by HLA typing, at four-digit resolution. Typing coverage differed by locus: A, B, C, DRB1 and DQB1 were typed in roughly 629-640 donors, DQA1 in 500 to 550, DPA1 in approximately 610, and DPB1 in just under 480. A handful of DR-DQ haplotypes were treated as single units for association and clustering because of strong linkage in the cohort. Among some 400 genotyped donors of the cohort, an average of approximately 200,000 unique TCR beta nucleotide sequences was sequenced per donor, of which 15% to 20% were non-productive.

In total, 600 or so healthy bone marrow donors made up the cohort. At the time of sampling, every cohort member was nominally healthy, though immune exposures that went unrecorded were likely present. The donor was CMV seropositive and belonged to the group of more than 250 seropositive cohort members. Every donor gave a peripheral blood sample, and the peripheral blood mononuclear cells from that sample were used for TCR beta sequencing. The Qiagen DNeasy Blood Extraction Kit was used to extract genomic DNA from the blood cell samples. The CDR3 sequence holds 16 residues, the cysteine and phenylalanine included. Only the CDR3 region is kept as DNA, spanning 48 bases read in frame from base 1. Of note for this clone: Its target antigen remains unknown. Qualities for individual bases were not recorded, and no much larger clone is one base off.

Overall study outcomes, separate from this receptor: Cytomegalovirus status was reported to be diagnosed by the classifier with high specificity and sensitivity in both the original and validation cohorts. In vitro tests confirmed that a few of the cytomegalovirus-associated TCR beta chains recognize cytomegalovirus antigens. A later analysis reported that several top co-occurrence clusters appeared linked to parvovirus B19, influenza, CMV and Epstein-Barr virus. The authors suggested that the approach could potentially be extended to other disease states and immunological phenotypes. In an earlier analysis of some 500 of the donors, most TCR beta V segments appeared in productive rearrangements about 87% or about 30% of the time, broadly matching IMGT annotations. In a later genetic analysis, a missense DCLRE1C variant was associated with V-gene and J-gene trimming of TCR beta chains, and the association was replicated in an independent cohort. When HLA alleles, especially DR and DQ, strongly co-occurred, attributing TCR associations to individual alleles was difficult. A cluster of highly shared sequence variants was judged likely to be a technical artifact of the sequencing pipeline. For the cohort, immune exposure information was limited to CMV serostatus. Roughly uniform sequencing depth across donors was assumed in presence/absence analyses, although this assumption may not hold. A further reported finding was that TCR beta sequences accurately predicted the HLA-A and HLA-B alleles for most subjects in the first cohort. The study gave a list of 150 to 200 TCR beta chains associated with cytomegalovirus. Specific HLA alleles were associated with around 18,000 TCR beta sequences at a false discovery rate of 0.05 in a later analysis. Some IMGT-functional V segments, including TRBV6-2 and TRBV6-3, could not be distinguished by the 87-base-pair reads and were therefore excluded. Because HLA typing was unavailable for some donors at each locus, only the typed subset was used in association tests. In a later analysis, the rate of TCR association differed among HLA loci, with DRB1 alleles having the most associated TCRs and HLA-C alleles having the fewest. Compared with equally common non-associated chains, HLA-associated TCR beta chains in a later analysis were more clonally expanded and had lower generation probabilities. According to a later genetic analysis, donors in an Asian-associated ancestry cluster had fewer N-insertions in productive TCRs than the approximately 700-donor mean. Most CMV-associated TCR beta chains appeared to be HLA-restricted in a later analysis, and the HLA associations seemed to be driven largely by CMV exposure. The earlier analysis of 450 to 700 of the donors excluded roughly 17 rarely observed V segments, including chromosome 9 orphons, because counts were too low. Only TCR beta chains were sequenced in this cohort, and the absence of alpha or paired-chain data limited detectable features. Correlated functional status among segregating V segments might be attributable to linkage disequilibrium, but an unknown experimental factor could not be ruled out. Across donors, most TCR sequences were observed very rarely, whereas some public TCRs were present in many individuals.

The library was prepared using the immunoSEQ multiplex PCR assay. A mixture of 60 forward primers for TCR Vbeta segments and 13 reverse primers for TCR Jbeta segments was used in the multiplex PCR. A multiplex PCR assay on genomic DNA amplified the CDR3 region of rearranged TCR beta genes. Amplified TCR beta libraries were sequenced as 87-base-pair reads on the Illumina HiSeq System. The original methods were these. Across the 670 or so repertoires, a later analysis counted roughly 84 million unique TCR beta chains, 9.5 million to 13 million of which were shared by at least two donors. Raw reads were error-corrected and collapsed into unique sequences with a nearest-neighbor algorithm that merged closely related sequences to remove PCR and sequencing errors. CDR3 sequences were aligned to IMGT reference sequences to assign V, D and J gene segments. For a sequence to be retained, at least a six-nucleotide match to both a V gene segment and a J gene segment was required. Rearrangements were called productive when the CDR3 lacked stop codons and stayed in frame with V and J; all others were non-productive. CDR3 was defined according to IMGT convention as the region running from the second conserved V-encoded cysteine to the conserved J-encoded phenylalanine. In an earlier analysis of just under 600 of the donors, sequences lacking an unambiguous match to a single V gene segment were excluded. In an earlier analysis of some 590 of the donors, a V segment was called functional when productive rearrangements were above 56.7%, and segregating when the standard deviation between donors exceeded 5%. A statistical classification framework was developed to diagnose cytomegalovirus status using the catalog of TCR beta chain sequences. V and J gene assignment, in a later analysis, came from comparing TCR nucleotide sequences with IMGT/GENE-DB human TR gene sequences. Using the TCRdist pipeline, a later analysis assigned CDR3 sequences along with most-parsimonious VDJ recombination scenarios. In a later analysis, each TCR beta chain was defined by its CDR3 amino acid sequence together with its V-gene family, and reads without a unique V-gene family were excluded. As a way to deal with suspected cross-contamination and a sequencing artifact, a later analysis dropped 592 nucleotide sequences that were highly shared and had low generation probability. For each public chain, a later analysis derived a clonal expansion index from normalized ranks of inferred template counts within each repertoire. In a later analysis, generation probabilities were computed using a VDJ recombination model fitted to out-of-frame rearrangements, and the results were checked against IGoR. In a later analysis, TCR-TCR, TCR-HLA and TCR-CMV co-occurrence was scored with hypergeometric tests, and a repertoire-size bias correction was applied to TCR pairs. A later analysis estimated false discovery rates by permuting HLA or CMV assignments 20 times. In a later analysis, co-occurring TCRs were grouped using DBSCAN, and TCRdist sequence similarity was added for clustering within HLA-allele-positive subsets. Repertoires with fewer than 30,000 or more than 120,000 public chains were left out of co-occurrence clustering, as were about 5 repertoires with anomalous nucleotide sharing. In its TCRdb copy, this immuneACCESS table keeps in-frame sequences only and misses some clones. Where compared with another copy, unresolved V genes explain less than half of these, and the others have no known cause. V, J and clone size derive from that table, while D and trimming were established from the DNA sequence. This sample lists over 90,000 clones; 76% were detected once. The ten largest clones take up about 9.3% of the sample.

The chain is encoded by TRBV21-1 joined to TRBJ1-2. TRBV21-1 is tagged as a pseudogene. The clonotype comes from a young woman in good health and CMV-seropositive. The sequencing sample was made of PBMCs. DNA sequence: TGTGCCAGCAGCCTTAGCGGTGGAAACGGCAACTATGGCTACACCTTC. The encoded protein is CASSLSGGNGNYGYTF.